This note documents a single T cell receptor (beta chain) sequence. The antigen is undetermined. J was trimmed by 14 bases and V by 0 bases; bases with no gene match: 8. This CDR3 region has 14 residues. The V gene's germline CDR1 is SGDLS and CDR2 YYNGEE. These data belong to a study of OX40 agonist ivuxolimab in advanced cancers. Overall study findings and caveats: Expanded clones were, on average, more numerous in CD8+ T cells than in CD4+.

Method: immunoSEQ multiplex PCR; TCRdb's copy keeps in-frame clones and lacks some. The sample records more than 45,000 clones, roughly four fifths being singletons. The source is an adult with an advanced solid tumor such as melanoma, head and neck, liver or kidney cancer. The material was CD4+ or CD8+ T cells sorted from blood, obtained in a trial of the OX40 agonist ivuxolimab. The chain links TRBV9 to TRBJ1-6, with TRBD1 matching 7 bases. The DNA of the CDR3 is TGTGCCAGCAGCGTAGGCTCGCCAGGGGGGACCCTCCACTTT. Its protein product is CASSVGSPGGTLHF.